This T cell receptor (beta chain) was identified in a study of T-cell reconstitution after alpha-beta-depleted transplantation in children. This clonotype has more than one count but fewer than ten. Germline values: CDR1 LGHDT, CDR2 YNNKEL (reference sequence). Between the trimmed V and J ends, which lost 0 bases and 6 bases, there was a span of 12 bases. This CDR3 is built from 15 residues. TCRbeta library preparation incorporated unique molecular identifiers. TCRdb re-derived calls from the PCR reads in MiXCR, one entry per CDR3 protein. In the table there are about 360,000 distinct CDR3 sequences, about 14% of which are singletons.

This sequence was found in a human donor who donated a stem cell graft to a child with Fanconi anemia. The sequencing here drew on PBMCs, taken from the stem cell graft. The rearrangement joins TRBV3-1 to TRBJ2-1, with D unclear. CDR3 nucleotide sequence: TGTGCCAGCAGCCAAGATAACGCGGCTGGCAATGAGCAGTTCTTC. Translation gives CASSQDNAAGNEQFF.